These 25 T cell receptor beta chains share one sample of origin, sequenced in a study of blood T cell repertoires in COVID-19. Generated by immunoSEQ multiplex PCR, the TCRdb table keeps only in-frame clones and is missing some. The sample contains about 280,000 clones, roughly four fifths of which appear only once. The specimen was peripheral blood. These receptor sequences come from a woman aged 45-65 years who had recovered from COVID-19.

J is TRBJ1-2 and V is TRBV2; 7 positions agree with TRBD1. Germline CDR1 is SNHLY and CDR2 is FYNNEI. Germline trimming cut 6 bases from V and 7 bases from J; bases unmatched to any gene: 5. CDR3 length: 12 residues. The CDR3 protein is CASSTGARGYTF. In DNA, the CDR3 is TGTGCCAGCAGCACAGGGGCTCGTGGCTACACCTTC.

The chain carries TRBV16 and TRBJ2-5, with 9 bases identical to TRBD1. Germline V CDR1 and CDR2: KGHSY, FQNENV. The CDR3 has 15 amino acids. With V trimmed by 4 bases and J by 5 bases, 8 bases remained unmatched. The CDR3 reads CASSRSPGQGETQYF. In DNA, the CDR3 is TGTGCCAGCAGCCGCTCTCCCGGACAGGGGGAGACCCAGTACTTC.

This chain uses TRBV27 with TRBJ2-7, with D possibly TRBD1 on 5 matching bases. Trimming took 0 bases from V and 1 from J, leaving 16 bases between them. The CDR3 length is 17 residues. Germline V gene data show CDR1 as MNHEY and CDR2 as SMNVEV (reference sequence). The CDR3 bases are TGTGCCAGCAGTTTATCGATAGGGGCCCACCGGTCCTACGAGCAGTACTTC. Translating gives CASSLSIGAHRSYEQYF.

Turning to this clone: At one end, the junction sequence differs from germline, possibly due to a read error. The genes are TRBV30 and TRBJ2-3; 8 bases map to TRBD1. CDR1 and CDR2 (germline): GTSNPN, SVGIG (reference sequence). CDR3 length equals 13 residues. The CDR3 DNA reads TGTGCCTGGAGTGTACGCGGGGCAGGGGGCTTGGATTTT. This encodes CAWSVRGAGGLDF.

The chain recombines TRBV12-3 or TRBV12-4 with TRBJ1-2; unclear D gene. Trimming removed 7 bases from V and 8 bases from J, with 17 bases in between. The CDR3 is made up of 13 amino acids. The CDR3 nucleotides read TGTGCCAGCAACACCCAGCGGGTGGGAGGCTACACCTTC. Its translation is CASNTQRVGGYTF.

The V call is TRBV11-3, the J call TRBJ2-1; D not certain. Trimming removed 0 bases at V and 9 bases at J, with 18 bases between. This CDR3 is 16 amino acids long. In germline, CDR1 is SGHNT, CDR2 YENEEA. This CDR3 reads CASSLDDQVYGSEQFF. Written as DNA, the CDR3 is TGTGCCAGCAGCTTAGATGATCAGGTTTACGGCAGTGAGCAGTTCTTC. The full variable domain, completed using reference TRBV11-3 and TRBJ2-1, is EAGVVQSPRYKIIEKKQPVAFWCNPISGHNTLYWYLQNLGQGPELLIRYENEEAVDDSQLPKDRFSAERLKGVDSTLKIQPAELGDSAVYLCASSLDDQVYGSEQFFGPGTRLTVL.

V and J are TRBV28 and TRBJ1-5; D may be TRBD1 (5 bases). The V gene lost 4 bases and the J gene lost 5 bases, with 12 bases spanning the gap. The CDR3 runs 14 residues. The germline V gene has CDR1 MDHEN and CDR2 SYDVKM. For the CDR3, the DNA is TGTGCCAGCAGTTCGGACGCGGGGCATCAGCCCCAGCATTTT. This sequence encodes CASSSDAGHQPQHF.

The gene calls are TRBV19 and TRBJ2-1, with D tentatively TRBD2 (5 bases). The CDR3 is made up of 16 amino acids. Germline CDR1 reads LNHDA; CDR2 reads SQIVND (reference sequence). Trimming cost V 5 bases and J 5 bases, with 19 bases left between them. The CDR3 DNA is TGTGCCAGTAGTCCCACCCAGCGACTATTTCACAATGAGCAGTTCTTC. Translated: CASSPTQRLFHNEQFF.

This chain joins TRBV24-1 and TRBJ2-1; 10 bases map to TRBD2. The V segment lost 1 base and the J segment 8 bases; nucleotides outside the gene matches: 10. The length of the CDR3 is 17 residues. CDR1 KGHDR and CDR2 SFDVKD come from the germline V gene. The DNA for the CDR3 is TGTGCCACCAGTGATTTCGGGTTAGCGGGAGGCGTCGATGAGCAGTTCTTC. This codes for CATSDFGLAGGVDEQFF.

This clone was seen a few times. The rearrangement links TRBV10-3 to TRBJ1-1; D not resolved. With 7 bases removed from V and 4 bases from J, the gap between germline ends came to 13 bases. The germline V gene encodes CDR1 ENHRY and CDR2 SYGVKD. CDR3 size: 13 residues. The CDR3 reads CAITFRVTTEAFF. The CDR3 nucleotides read TGTGCCATCACGTTCCGAGTTACCACTGAAGCTTTCTTT.

Here the CDR3 reads CASSLVVDRENNEQFF. CDR3 DNA sequence: TGTGCCAGCAGCTTAGTCGTGGACAGGGAAAACAATGAGCAGTTCTTC. The chain carries TRBV7-9 and TRBJ2-1; 8 nucleotides agree with TRBD1. The CDR3 contains 16 residues. The germline V gene has CDR1 SEHNR and CDR2 FQNEAQ (reference sequence). The V gene end was trimmed by 1 base and the J gene end by 5 bases; junction bases not matched to a gene: 7.

The CDR3 sequence is CASSYSPGGYQETQYF. The CDR3 region has the DNA TGTGCCAGCAGTTACTCCCCTGGCGGCTACCAAGAGACCCAGTACTTC. The rearrangement joins TRBV6-2 or TRBV6-3 to TRBJ2-5; no definite D call. The ends were cut back, 0 bases at V and 0 bases at J, with 11 bases in the middle. The germline CDR1 and CDR2 sequences are MNHEY and SVGEGT. CDR3 length equals 16 residues.

V gene TRBV9 combines with J gene TRBJ1-6; 7 nucleotides align to TRBD1. The germline V gene encodes CDR1 SGDLS and CDR2 YYNGEE. The V segment lost 4 bases and the J segment 7 bases; nucleotides outside the gene matches: 5. CDR3 length equals 14 residues. The CDR3 sequence is CASSSGTVNSPLHF. Written as DNA, the CDR3 is TGTGCCAGCAGCTCCGGGACAGTGAATTCACCCCTCCACTTT.

This sequence joins TRBV4-2 and TRBJ2-7, with D possibly being TRBD2 (6 bases). CDR1 and CDR2 (germline): LGHNA, YNFKEQ. V was cut by 0 bases and J by 3 bases, with 12 bases left in between. The CDR3 covers 15 residues. CDR3 sequence reads: CASSQELRDGYEQYF. CDR3 nucleotide sequence: TGTGCCAGCAGCCAAGAGTTGCGGGACGGCTACGAGCAGTACTTC.

The rearrangement links TRBV19 to TRBJ1-4; D ambiguous. V was clipped by 1 base and J by 8 bases, with 14 bases between them. Germline V gene data show CDR1 as LNHDA and CDR2 as SQIVND (reference sequence). This CDR3 region has 15 residues. The CDR3 nucleotides read TGTGCCAGTAGTATAGTGGCTTTTTCAGTGGAAAAACTGTTTTTT. It specifies CASSIVAFSVEKLFF.

J is TRBJ2-5 and V is TRBV27; 9 bases fit TRBD2. Germline lookup yields CDR1 MNHEY and CDR2 SMNVEV (reference sequence). This CDR3 has 15 residues. V trimming: 0 bases; J trimming: 5 bases; junction bases outside the gene matches: 4. CDR3 bases: TGTGCCAGCAGTTTATCTGGCGGGAGGGGGGAGACCCAGTACTTC. Its protein product is CASSLSGGRGETQYF.

The J gene is TRBJ2-5, the V gene TRBV27, with a weak D call TRBD2 (6 bases). CDR1 MNHEY and CDR2 SMNVEV come from the germline V gene (reference sequence). The ends were cut back, 4 bases at V and 4 bases at J, with 10 bases in the middle. The CDR3 consists of 13 residues. The CDR3 DNA is TGTGCCAGCAGTTGGAGGGACCCAGAGACCCAGTACTTC. Its protein product is CASSWRDPETQYF.

The chain employs TRBV9 and TRBJ2-3; no definite D call. The CDR3 is 13 amino acids. Trimming took off 0 bases at V and 6 bases at J, with 8 bases between the two ends. The V gene's germline CDR1 is SGDLS and CDR2 YYNGEE. CDR3 protein: CASSVVPFDTQYF. CDR3 nucleotide sequence: TGTGCCAGCAGCGTAGTCCCCTTCGATACGCAGTATTTT.

This clone has ten or more counts. The gene calls are TRBV19 and TRBJ1-1; 7 bases are shared with TRBD1. Germline V lookup: CDR1 LNHDA, CDR2 SQIVND (reference sequence). This CDR3 comprises 16 residues. The trim removed 7 bases at V and 0 bases at J, leaving 11 bases unmatched. The CDR3 nucleotides are TGTGCCAGTAAAGAAGACAGGGAATTCATGAACACTGAAGCTTTCTTT. It translates to CASKEDREFMNTEAFF. The variable domain in full, with the rest retrieved from reference TRBV19 and TRBJ1-1, is DGGITQSPKYLFRKEGQNVTLSCEQNLNHDAMYWYRQDPGQGLRLIYYSQIVNDFQKGDIAEGYSVSREKKESFPLTVTSAQKNPTAFYLCASKEDREFMNTEAFFGQGTRLTVV.

The rearrangement uses TRBV28 and TRBJ2-2; no firm D call. The V gene lost 6 bases and the J gene lost 2 bases, with 10 bases spanning the gap. The CDR3 loop spans 14 amino acids. Germline V lookup: CDR1 MDHEN, CDR2 SYDVKM. CDR3 DNA sequence: TGTGCCAGCAGCATTTCAGGAAACACCGGGGAGCTGTTTTTT. It encodes CASSISGNTGELFF. Full variable domain (outside the CDR3, taken from reference TRBV28 and TRBJ2-2): DVKVTQSSRYLVKRTGEKVFLECVQDMDHENMFWYRQDPGLGLRLIYFSYDVKMKEKGDIPEGYSVSREKKERFSLILESASTNQTSMYLCASSISGNTGELFFGEGSRLTVL.

The rearrangement links TRBV4-3 to TRBJ2-7, with 8 positions matching TRBD2. CDR3 size: 17 residues. Per the germline V gene, CDR1 is LGHNA and CDR2 is YSLEER. Losses at the gene ends were 0 bases for V and 3 bases for J; bases not matched to a gene: 10. CDR3 residues: CASSQDQDSGNFYEQYF. The DNA for the CDR3 is TGCGCCAGCAGCCAAGATCAGGATAGCGGGAACTTCTACGAGCAGTACTTC.

For the CDR3, the DNA is TGTGCCAGCAGCTTTCTAGCGGGGACCAACGATGAGCAGTTCTTC. This translates into CASSFLAGTNDEQFF. The V and J genes are TRBV7-9 and TRBJ2-1, with TRBD2 identical over 9 bases. CDR3 length: 15 amino acids. Germline loops: CDR1 SEHNR, CDR2 FQNEAQ (reference sequence). The ends lost 3 bases at V and 8 bases at J; junction bases unmatched: 8.

The V call is TRBV29-1, the J call TRBJ2-5; 12 positions match TRBD1. The CDR3 is 15 amino acids. CDR1 is SQVTM and CDR2 is ANQGSEA in the germline V gene. V lost 6 bases and J lost 5; bases outside the gene matches: 10. For the CDR3, the DNA is TGCAGCGTCCTAACCGGGACAGGGGGCGGGGAGACCCAGTACTTC. This codes for CSVLTGTGGGETQYF.

The chain links TRBV5-4 to TRBJ2-7, with a tentative D call TRBD2 (6 bases). CDR1 and CDR2 from the germline V gene are SGHNT and YYREEE (reference sequence). V lost 3 bases and J 9 bases, leaving 19 bases between the germline ends. This CDR3 comprises 14 residues. CDR3 amino acids: CASSSRDWNSGQYF. The CDR3 DNA follows: TGTGCCAGCAGCTCCCGGGACTGGAATTCGGGGCAGTACTTC.

The chain uses TRBV2 and TRBJ2-7; the D is unclear. V was pared by 4 bases and J by 6 bases, with 10 bases between. Germline V lookup: CDR1 SNHLY, CDR2 FYNNEI. This CDR3 comprises 12 residues. The CDR3, as DNA: TGTGCCAGCAGTGTACAAGTTCTCGAGCAGTACTTC. Protein sequence: CASSVQVLEQYF.